The next 29 T cell receptor beta chains were all read from a single sample in a study of control samples from healthy donors and cancer patients (TCRdb year 2020). Library preparation was by the immunoSEQ multiplex PCR assay. Held by TCRdb, this immuneACCESS table contains in-frame sequences only and omits some clones. Under half of the omission traces to an unresolved V gene where checked; the cause of the rest is unknown. The sample includes 70,000 or so clones, with more than 75% observed a single time. Around 16% of the sample rests with the top ten. Material: blood. The receptors originated from a man in his fifties in good health.

The gene calls are TRBV9 and TRBJ2-5; D gene unclear. V gave up 2 bases and J gave up 1 base, with 15 bases separating them. Germline V gene lookup returns CDR1 SGDLS and CDR2 YYNGEE. This CDR3 is 16 amino acids long. The CDR3 sequence is CASSVGWQNIQETQYF. The CDR3 DNA reads TGTGCCAGCAGCGTGGGGTGGCAAAACATCCAAGAGACCCAGTACTTC.

This clone was found once. The J gene is TRBJ2-3, the V gene TRBV19; 11 bases match TRBD2. Germline loops: CDR1 LNHDA, CDR2 SQIVND (reference sequence). This CDR3 has 15 residues. Trimming at V came to 4 bases and at J to 5 bases, leaving 5 bases not matched to a gene. The CDR3 loop reads CASSKGLAVGDTQYF. The CDR3, as DNA: TGTGCCAGTAGTAAGGGACTAGCGGTGGGAGATACGCAGTATTTT.

This chain's CDR3 is CASSENWAVDRGTDTQYF. Here the CDR3 DNA reads TGTGCCAGCAGTGAAAATTGGGCGGTGGACAGGGGGACAGATACGCAGTATTTT. This chain links TRBV25-1 with TRBJ2-3, with 10 bases fitting TRBD1. The CDR3 loop spans 18 amino acids. CDR1 MGHDK and CDR2 SYGVNS come from the germline V gene. V shed 2 bases and J 3 bases; nucleotides not matched to a gene: 11.

The rearrangement uses TRBV11-3 and TRBJ1-3; no clear D. In germline, CDR1 is SGHNT, CDR2 YENEEA. The CDR3 length is 15 residues. Trimming removed 2 bases from V and 0 bases from J, with 8 bases in between. The CDR3 loop reads CASSLFPHSGNTIYF. CDR3 bases: TGTGCCAGCAGCTTATTCCCCCACTCTGGAAACACCATATATTTT. The entire variable domain, with the rest obtained from reference TRBV11-3 and TRBJ1-3, is as follows: EAGVVQSPRYKIIEKKQPVAFWCNPISGHNTLYWYLQNLGQGPELLIRYENEEAVDDSQLPKDRFSAERLKGVDSTLKIQPAELGDSAVYLCASSLFPHSGNTIYFGEGSWLTVV.

The rearrangement joins TRBV2 to TRBJ1-5, with D possibly TRBD1 on 5 matching bases. Germline V gives CDR1 SNHLY, CDR2 FYNNEI. The CDR3 covers 13 residues. Trimming took off 9 bases at V and 2 bases at J, with 11 bases between the two ends. CDR3 bases: TGTGCCAGATCGGACAAGGGCAATCAGCCCCAGCATTTT. It encodes CARSDKGNQPQHF.

The rearrangement joins TRBV7-9 to TRBJ2-7; D perhaps matches TRBD2 (6 bases). CDR3 length equals 13 residues. With 0 bases removed from V and 9 bases from J, the gap between germline ends came to 12 bases. The germline V gene has CDR1 SEHNR and CDR2 FQNEAQ (reference sequence). CDR3 in amino acids: CASSLAEGLPQYF. The CDR3 DNA reads TGTGCCAGCAGCTTAGCAGAGGGACTGCCGCAGTACTTC.

The rearrangement links TRBV2 to TRBJ2-7; D may be TRBD1 (6 bases). With 3 bases removed from V and 6 bases from J, the gap between germline ends came to 12 bases. Germline CDR1 reads SNHLY; CDR2 reads FYNNEI. The CDR3 is 13 amino acids. CDR3 coding DNA: TGTGCCAGCAGTGATTACAGGGTGGTCGAGCAGTACTTC. It specifies CASSDYRVVEQYF.

The chain employs TRBV19 and TRBJ1-2; unclear D gene. Germline V gene lookup returns CDR1 LNHDA and CDR2 SQIVND (reference sequence). The CDR3 has 14 residues. Between the trimmed V and J ends, which lost 0 bases and 6 bases, there was a span of 11 bases. CDR3 residues: CASSIDLSVDGYTF. The CDR3, as DNA: TGTGCCAGTAGTATAGATCTGTCTGTGGATGGCTACACCTTC.

CDR3 sequence: CASSTGTHSSGNTIYF. The CDR3 DNA reads TGTGCCAGCAGCACCGGGACACACAGCTCTGGAAACACCATATATTTT. The V gene is TRBV9, the J gene TRBJ1-3; a possible D gene is TRBD1 (6 bases). The CDR3 spans 16 residues. The germline gives CDR1 SGDLS, CDR2 YYNGEE. The ends were cut back, 4 bases at V and 0 bases at J, with 14 bases in the middle.

The genes are TRBV18 and TRBJ1-2; D possibly corresponds to TRBD1 (5 bases). Germline V CDR1 and CDR2: KGHSH, LQKENI. There are 15 residues in the CDR3. V lost 0 bases to trimming and J lost 5 bases, with 13 bases between them. In DNA form, the CDR3 reads TGTGCCAGCTCACCACCGGAGGGTCCAGGGTATGGCTACACCTTC. It translates to CASSPPEGPGYGYTF.

The genes are TRBV5-1 and TRBJ2-7, with 9 bases lining up with TRBD1. The V segment lost 2 bases and the J segment 2 bases; nucleotides outside the gene matches: 11. The CDR3 covers 17 residues. In germline, CDR1 is SGHRS, CDR2 YFSETQ. CDR3: CASSLTTGTGTTYEQYF. The DNA for the CDR3 is TGCGCCAGCAGCTTAACGACCGGGACAGGGACCACCTACGAGCAGTACTTC.

The CDR3 nucleotides read TGCGCCAGCAGCCAAGATCCGCGGGACACTGAAGCTTTCTTT. The encoded protein is CASSQDPRDTEAFF. J is TRBJ1-1 and V is TRBV4-3; D ambiguous. Trimming took 0 bases from V and 3 from J, leaving 8 bases between them. Germline V lookup: CDR1 LGHNA, CDR2 YSLEER. The CDR3 has 14 amino acids.

The chain links TRBV5-4 to TRBJ2-7; possible D gene TRBD2, 5 bases. V was pared by 0 bases and J by 1 base, with 11 bases between. This CDR3 has 15 amino acids. Germline V gene data show CDR1 as SGHNT and CDR2 as YYREEE (reference sequence). The CDR3 region is CASSLGGGKSYEQYF. The CDR3 DNA reads as TGTGCCAGCAGCTTGGGAGGAGGAAAGTCCTACGAGCAGTACTTC.

This chain links TRBV5-8 with TRBJ2-1; 8 nucleotides match TRBD2. The V segment lost 2 bases and the J segment 1 base; nucleotides outside the gene matches: 2. This CDR3 has 15 residues. The V gene's germline CDR1 is SGHTS and CDR2 YDEGEE. The CDR3 spells CASSFSGGSYNEQFF. The CDR3 DNA is TGTGCCAGCAGCTTCAGCGGGGGTTCCTACAATGAGCAGTTCTTC. The full variable domain, its missing parts supplied by reference TRBV5-8 and TRBJ2-1, is EAGVTQSPTHLIKTRGQQATLRCSPISGHTSVYWYQQALGLGLQFLLWYDEGEERNRGNFPPRFSGRQFPNYSSELNVNALELEDSALYLCASSFSGGSYNEQFFGPGTRLTVL.

The chain couples TRBV5-6 to TRBJ1-2, with no clear D. V was shortened by 0 bases and J by 2 bases, with 5 bases between the two germline ends. Germline CDR1 is SGHDT and CDR2 is YYEEEE. The CDR3 is 13 amino acids. The CDR3 sequence: CASSLGGNYGYTF. The CDR3 coding sequence is TGTGCCAGCAGCTTGGGAGGGAACTATGGCTACACCTTC.

This clone was recorded once. In DNA, the CDR3 is TGCGCCAGCAGCTCGGGACAGGGACCCATCTATGGCTACACCTTC. It yields the protein CASSSGQGPIYGYTF. The rearrangement links TRBV5-1 to TRBJ1-2, with 9 positions matching TRBD1. The CDR3 consists of 15 residues. Germline CDR1 SGHRS, CDR2 YFSETQ. Trimming at V came to 3 bases and at J to 4 bases, leaving 7 bases not matched to a gene.

V gene TRBV23-1 combines with J gene TRBJ2-7; D unresolved. TRBV23-1 belongs to the ORF category, with a function that is uncertain. The CDR3 contains 13 residues. V lost 7 bases and J 3 bases, leaving 13 bases between the germline ends. CDR3 in DNA: TGCGCCAGCATTCTGACGGAAAACTACGAGCAGTACTTC. Protein product: CASILTENYEQYF.

This sequence joins TRBV30 and TRBJ2-5, with 7 bases fitting TRBD1. This CDR3 is built from 15 residues. In germline, CDR1 is GTSNPN, CDR2 SVGIG (reference sequence). V trimming: 4 bases; J trimming: 2 bases; junction bases outside the gene matches: 10. The CDR3 sequence: CAWTPGQSFQETQYF. CDR3 DNA sequence: TGTGCCTGGACACCGGGACAGAGTTTTCAAGAGACCCAGTACTTC.

The gene calls are TRBV5-4 and TRBJ2-7; D uncertain. The V gene lost 3 bases and the J gene lost 3 bases, with 4 bases spanning the gap. The germline CDR1 and CDR2 sequences are SGHNT and YYREEE (reference sequence). This CDR3 has 11 residues. The CDR3 loop is CASSSDYEQYF. CDR3 nucleotides: TGTGCCAGCAGCTCTGACTACGAGCAGTACTTC.

The CDR3 spells CASRRQGFSIDTIYF. DNA for the CDR3: TGTGCCAGCAGGAGACAGGGCTTTAGTATTGACACCATATATTTT. The chain couples TRBV6-5 to TRBJ1-3; 7 nucleotides match TRBD1. Looked up from germline, CDR1 is MNHEY and CDR2 is SVGAGI. With V trimmed by 6 bases and J by 8 bases, 13 bases remained unmatched. This CDR3 is 15 amino acids long.

J is TRBJ2-7 and V is TRBV18; 9 nucleotides agree with TRBD2. The CDR3 totals 14 residues. Losses at the gene ends were 3 bases for V and 5 bases for J; bases not matched to a gene: 5. Germline V lookup: CDR1 KGHSH, CDR2 LQKENI. The CDR3 sequence is CASSPSGSRNEQYF. CDR3 in DNA: TGTGCCAGCTCACCTAGCGGGAGTAGGAACGAGCAGTACTTC.

This CDR3 is CASSFGVILGPPNTGELFF. DNA for the CDR3: TGTGCCAGCAGCTTCGGGGTAATCCTAGGACCCCCGAACACCGGGGAGCTGTTTTTT. The rearrangement uses TRBV11-3 and TRBJ2-2; the D gene is possibly TRBD2 (5 bases). The ends were cut back, 3 bases at V and 0 bases at J, with 20 bases in the middle. The CDR3 sequence is 19 residues long. Germline CDR1 and CDR2: SGHNT and YENEEA.

The V call is TRBV6-4, the J call TRBJ2-1; 7 nucleotides line up with TRBD2. The CDR3 has 15 amino acids. Losses at the gene ends were 5 bases for V and 2 bases for J; bases not matched to a gene: 6. Germline CDR1 reads MRHNA; CDR2 reads SNTAGT. This CDR3 reads CASSPLAEAYNEQFF. DNA for the CDR3: TGTGCCAGCAGTCCCCTAGCGGAGGCCTACAATGAGCAGTTCTTC.

V usage is TRBV6-6 and J usage is TRBJ1-5, with D perhaps matching TRBD1 (5 bases). V lost 2 bases, J lost 7 bases, and 18 bases lay in between. The CDR3 is 16 residues long. Germline V CDR1 and CDR2: MNHNY, SVGAGI (reference sequence). Here the CDR3 reads CASSYGPGVTRQPQHF. In nucleotides, the CDR3 is TGTGCCAGCAGTTACGGGCCGGGGGTAACGAGGCAGCCCCAGCATTTT.

The DNA for the CDR3 is TGTGCCAGCAGCGTGGACCCGGGACAGCTAGCCTACAATGAGCAGTTCTTC. Translation gives CASSVDPGQLAYNEQFF. V is TRBV9 and J is TRBJ2-1, with 7 bases identical to TRBD1. The V gene end was trimmed by 2 bases and the J gene end by 2 bases; junction bases not matched to a gene: 10. Germline values: CDR1 SGDLS, CDR2 YYNGEE. The CDR3 consists of 17 residues.

V and J are TRBV21-1 and TRBJ2-1. TRBV21-1 has pseudogene status. The CDR3 runs to 16 residues. Here the CDR3 reads CASSKGHMGSYNEQFF. CDR3 DNA: TGTGCCAGCAGCAAAGGGCATATGGGCTCCTACAATGAGCAGTTCTTC.

The rearrangement links TRBV19 to TRBJ2-5, with a possible D match to TRBD2 (5 bases). V shed 6 bases and J shed 2 bases, with 13 bases lying between them. Germline V gene sequence: CDR1 LNHDA, CDR2 SQIVND (reference sequence). The CDR3 has 14 residues. CDR3 sequence reads: CASSPRGAQETQYF. The CDR3 bases are TGTGCCAGTAGCCCCCGGGGAGCGCAAGAGACCCAGTACTTC.

The CDR3 loop is CASSQGGGSRGWTEAFF. The CDR3 coding sequence is TGCGCCAGCAGCCAAGGGGGAGGGTCCAGGGGCTGGACTGAAGCTTTCTTT. The chain links TRBV4-1 to TRBJ1-1; weak D call: TRBD1 (6 bases). This CDR3 contains 17 residues. CDR1 and CDR2 from the germline V gene are MGHRA and YSYEKL. The V end lost 1 base, the J end lost 5 bases, and 20 bases lay between the germline ends.

V gene TRBV18 combines with J gene TRBJ2-1; D is possibly TRBD1 (6 bases). The CDR3 is 14 amino acids. Per germline, CDR1 KGHSH and CDR2 LQKENI. Trimming cost V 5 bases and J 5 bases, with 13 bases left between them. The CDR3 DNA reads as TGTGCCAGCTCATCTCGGGACACTAACAATGAGCAGTTCTTC. Translation: CASSSRDTNNEQFF.